The rows below give T cell receptor beta chains drawn from one sample of a study of cytomegalovirus exposure and HLA in healthy donors. TCRdb's table, derived via immunoSEQ multiplex PCR, lists solely in-frame clones and lacks some. The data hold tens of thousands of clones, with around 81% observed a single time. The sequenced sample consisted of PBMCs. These receptors were collected from a man aged 45-65 years in good health and CMV-seronegative. Both conserved end residues are part of each CDR3. The order of the fields is CDR3 protein, CDR3 DNA, J gene, D gene, V gene, clone size. The D gene is left open where the match is weak. The size of a clone is reported for some rows only, either as once, few or many, or as a class for expanded clones.

CAWSPRWTSGAFSSYEQYF,TGTGCCTGGAGTCCCCGGTGGACTAGCGGGGCCTTTAGCTCCTACGAGCAGTACTTC,TRBJ2-7,TRBD2,TRBV30,few
CASSHPGKGGTEAFF,TGTGCCAGTTCACACCCGGGGAAGGGAGGCACTGAAGCTTTCTTT,TRBJ1-1,.,TRBV19,.
CATDVGTGGFETQYF,TGTGCCACCGACGTCGGCACCGGGGGTTTTGAGACCCAGTACTTC,TRBJ2-5,.,TRBV15,.
CASSYRRGRDYEQYF,TGTGCCAGCAGTTACCGGCGCGGGAGGGACTACGAGCAGTACTTC,TRBJ2-7,TRBD2,TRBV6-5,.
CASLRGGEEQYF,TGTGCCAGCCTAAGAGGGGGGGAAGAGCAGTACTTC,TRBJ2-7,.,TRBV25-1,.
CSAISMDTQYF,TGCAGTGCTATATCTATGGATACGCAGTATTTT,TRBJ2-3,.,TRBV20-1,.
CASSQEQGNEKLFF,TGCGCCAGCAGCCAAGAACAGGGTAATGAAAAACTGTTTTTT,TRBJ1-4,.,TRBV4-1,.
CASSQILAPANYGYTF,TGCGCCAGCAGCCAAATTCTGGCTCCCGCTAACTATGGCTACACCTTC,TRBJ1-2,.,TRBV4-1,.
CATSRDIPLRGQGAGNTQYF,TGTGCCACCAGCAGAGATATACCCTTAAGAGGACAGGGGGCAGGAAATACGCAGTATTTT,TRBJ2-3,TRBD1,TRBV15,.
CASSVGLAVSTDTQYF,TGTGCCAGCAGCGTAGGGCTAGCGGTTAGCACAGATACGCAGTATTTT,TRBJ2-3,TRBD2,TRBV9,.
CASSLRGGHYGYTF,TGTGCCAGCAGTTTACGGGGAGGACACTATGGCTACACCTTC,TRBJ1-2,.,TRBV27,.
CASSGPGGYEQYF,TGCGCCAGCAGTGGCCCTGGAGGCTACGAGCAGTACTTC,TRBJ2-7,.,TRBV10-2,once
CAIRGGGTNNEQFF,TGTGCCATCAGGGGGGGAGGAACGAACAATGAGCAGTTCTTC,TRBJ2-1,.,TRBV6-6,.
CASSQSTPGLTETQYF,TGTGCCAGCAGCCAATCAACACCGGGACTGACAGAGACCCAGTACTTC,TRBJ2-5,.,TRBV4-2,.
CAWSYGTGGEPQHF,TGTGCCTGGAGTTACGGGACAGGGGGCGAGCCCCAGCATTTT,TRBJ1-5,TRBD1,TRBV30,.
CASSWTRGGDNEQFF,TGTGCCAGCAGCTGGACACGGGGAGGGGACAATGAGCAGTTCTTC,TRBJ2-1,TRBD2,TRBV11-3,.
CASSFGTGRIYEQYF,TGTGCCAGCAGTTTTGGGACAGGCCGTATCTACGAGCAGTACTTC,TRBJ2-7,TRBD1,TRBV28,.
CASSRSGTSEYNEQFF,TGTGCCAGCAGCAGATCCGGGACTAGCGAATACAATGAGCAGTTCTTC,TRBJ2-1,TRBD2,TRBV11-2,few
CASRSGTGPYEQYF,TGTGCCAGCAGATCCGGGACAGGTCCCTACGAGCAGTACTTC,TRBJ2-7,TRBD1,TRBV28,.
CASSPGLAGHNEQFF,TGTGCCAGCAGCCCGGGACTAGCGGGACACAATGAGCAGTTCTTC,TRBJ2-1,TRBD2,TRBV7-9,once
CASGTSGWPQETQYF,TGTGCCAGCGGGACTAGCGGTTGGCCCCAAGAGACCCAGTACTTC,TRBJ2-5,TRBD2,TRBV2,.
CSVDGTGNSYEQYF,TGCAGCGTCGACGGGACAGGGAACTCCTACGAGCAGTACTTC,TRBJ2-7,TRBD1,TRBV29-1,.
CASSNTGVYGYTF,TGTGCCAGCAGTAACACAGGGGTCTACGGCTACACCTTC,TRBJ1-2,TRBD1,TRBV6-1,.
CASSVRDSSTDTQYF,TGTGCCAGCAGTGTACGGGACAGCTCCACAGATACGCAGTATTTT,TRBJ2-3,TRBD1,TRBV27,.
CASSDDSSVLYF,TGTGCCAGCAGCGATGACTCAAGCGTATTGTACTTC,TRBJ2-7,.,TRBV2,.
CASSLGQGNIQYF,TGTGCCAGCAGTCTGGGACAGGGTAACATTCAGTACTTC,TRBJ2-4,TRBD1,TRBV6-5,few
CAISESRQVEQYF,TGTGCCATCAGTGAGTCGCGCCAGGTCGAGCAGTACTTC,TRBJ2-7,.,TRBV10-3,.
CASSLTGQSNQPQHF,TGCGCCAGCAGCTTAACCGGACAGAGCAATCAGCCCCAGCATTTT,TRBJ1-5,.,TRBV5-1,.
CASSLEPGTPQETQYF,TGCGCCAGCAGCTTGGAACCCGGGACACCTCAAGAGACCCAGTACTTC,TRBJ2-5,.,TRBV5-1,.
CAISAGGAISSYNSPLHF,TGTGCCATCAGTGCGGGGGGGGCCATTAGCTCCTATAATTCACCCCTCCACTTT,TRBJ1-6,.,TRBV10-3,.
CASSPPKGAGGYTF,TGTGCCAGCAGCCCACCGAAGGGGGCTGGCGGCTACACCTTC,TRBJ1-2,TRBD1,TRBV16,.
CALRMAGAIYNEQFF,TGTGCCTTACGAATGGCAGGGGCGATCTACAATGAGCAGTTCTTC,TRBJ2-1,.,TRBV30,few
CSGTVGLGTDTQYF,TGCAGCGGGACGGTGGGACTAGGCACAGATACGCAGTATTTT,TRBJ2-3,TRBD2,TRBV29-1,once
CAWSQGLNTEAFF,TGTGCCTGGAGTCAGGGGCTGAACACTGAAGCTTTCTTT,TRBJ1-1,.,TRBV30,.
CASASLAMTREQYF,TGTGCTAGTGCGTCCCTAGCAATGACCCGAGAGCAGTACTTC,TRBJ2-7,.,TRBV12-5,.
CASSNPGSATF,TGTGCCAGCAGCAACCCCGGGTCAGCCACCTTC,TRBJ1-2,.,TRBV11-2,few
CSVVGTDLTGELFF,TGCAGCGTTGTAGGGACAGACCTCACCGGGGAGCTGTTTTTT,TRBJ2-2,TRBD1,TRBV29-1,few
CAVSKGAEGNQPQHF,TGTGCCGTTTCCAAGGGGGCGGAAGGCAATCAGCCCCAGCATTTT,TRBJ1-5,TRBD1,TRBV7-9,.
CASRQLQGHTEAFF,TGCGCCAGCAGGCAACTACAGGGTCACACTGAAGCTTTCTTT,TRBJ1-1,.,TRBV5-1,few
CASRGRGNTEAFF,TGTGCCAGCAGGGGGCGGGGGAACACTGAAGCTTTCTTT,TRBJ1-1,.,TRBV6-1,.
CASSQDGKGDRVIQYF,TGTGCCAGCAGCCAAGATGGGAAGGGGGACAGGGTAATTCAGTACTTC,TRBJ2-4,TRBD1,TRBV14,.
CASRGQLGNTEAFF,TGTGCCAGCAGAGGACAGCTAGGGAACACTGAAGCTTTCTTT,TRBJ1-1,.,TRBV2,.
CAIRRENQPQHF,TGTGCCATCAGGCGGGAAAATCAGCCCCAGCATTTT,TRBJ1-5,.,TRBV10-3,.
CASSFGGFQQYF,TGTGCCAGCAGTTTCGGGGGGTTCCAGCAGTACTTC,TRBJ2-7,TRBD2,TRBV28,.
CASSWASKYEQYF,TGCGCCAGCAGCTGGGCCTCTAAGTACGAGCAGTACTTC,TRBJ2-7,.,TRBV5-1,few
CASSQDRAYGYTF,TGCGCCAGCAGCCAGGACAGGGCATATGGCTACACCTTC,TRBJ1-2,TRBD1,TRBV4-1,.
CASSVSYSEAFF,TGTGCCAGCAGCGTATCTTACAGTGAAGCTTTCTTT,TRBJ1-1,.,TRBV9,once
CASGFLGRTGKMNQPQHF,TGTGCTAGTGGTTTCCTGGGACGGACAGGGAAAATGAATCAGCCCCAGCATTTT,TRBJ1-5,TRBD1,TRBV12-5,.
CASSLYSAAGPEAFF,TGTGCCAGCAGCTTGTATTCAGCGGCAGGCCCTGAAGCTTTCTTT,TRBJ1-1,.,TRBV11-2,once
CASSSRRRGGNQPQHF,TGTGCCAGCAGTTCCCGTCGGAGGGGAGGCAATCAGCCCCAGCATTTT,TRBJ1-5,.,TRBV28,.
CASSQDLGQGNQIGGYTF,TGTGCCAGCAGCCAAGATTTGGGACAGGGGAATCAAATTGGGGGCTACACCTTC,TRBJ1-2,TRBD1,TRBV14,.
CASSQGGRGDTQYF,TGTGCCAGCAGTCAGGGTGGAAGGGGCGATACGCAGTATTTT,TRBJ2-3,.,TRBV28,.
CASTRTGFSNQPQHF,TGTGCCAGCACGAGGACGGGGTTTAGCAATCAGCCCCAGCATTTT,TRBJ1-5,.,TRBV2,.